Reported below is one TCR beta chain. Its target is not known. V was clipped by 2 bases and J by 8 bases; unmatched bases: 2. The CDR3 is made up of 13 amino acids. Per germline, CDR1 SGHTA and CDR2 FQGTGA. Treatment indicated: oral pan-JAK inhibitor, 5-10 mg twice daily. Sequencing templates came from extracted RNA that was reverse transcribed into cDNA. The table came from immunoSEQ multiplex PCR; TCRdb's copy has only in-frame clones and leaves some out. Counted here are 160,000 or so clones, approximately 52% occurring once; the ten biggest clones make up roughly 17%. The data were taken from a study of CD8+ T cells in alopecia areata. Study findings and constraints: Scalp clonality dropped significantly under tofacitinib, as did expanded CD8+ top-100 clones. Throughout tofacitinib, many expanded lesional clones continued to persist in scalp and blood.

The J gene is TRBJ1-1, the V gene TRBV7-3, with 10 bases aligning to TRBD1. The source was CD4+ T cells sorted from blood, collected at approximately week 61, from a patient treated with tofacitinib. The source of this sequence is a human donor with alopecia areata. DNA for the CDR3: TGTGCCAGCAGCTTAGGGACAGGGGCCGAAGCTTTCTTT. The encoded protein is CASSLGTGAEAFF.